The 26 T cell receptor beta chains listed next were all sequenced from one sample in a study of brain metastases from non-small cell lung cancer. Sequencing used immunoSEQ multiplex PCR; TCRdb keeps in-frame clones, though not all of them. The table has about 6,000 clones, roughly 80% seen once. Sequencing used primary lung tumor tissue. These receptors came from a donor over 35 with non-small cell lung cancer.

V is TRBV6-5 and J is TRBJ2-7; 7 bases map to TRBD1. With V trimmed by 6 bases and J by 2 bases, 1 base remained unmatched. This CDR3 is built from 12 residues. Germline V gene data show CDR1 as MNHEY and CDR2 as SVGAGI. The CDR3: CASRGGPYEQYF. The CDR3 DNA reads TGTGCCAGCAGAGGGGGCCCCTACGAGCAGTACTTC.

This clone was picked up a small number of times. The chain joins TRBV28 to TRBJ1-5, with 8 positions matching TRBD1. With 4 bases clipped from V and 4 bases from J, the junction kept 12 bases outside the gene matches. The CDR3 runs to 17 residues. Germline CDR1 is MDHEN and CDR2 is SYDVKM. The CDR3 DNA reads as TGTGCCAGCAGTTACTTAGGGGGGGGACAGGCAAATCAGCCCCAGCATTTT. Protein: CASSYLGGGQANQPQHF.

The gene calls are TRBV6-6 and TRBJ1-4; TRBD1 matches at 7 bases. Germline loops: CDR1 MNHNY, CDR2 SVGAGI (reference sequence). J gave up 2 bases and V 5 bases, and 11 bases lay outside the gene matches. The CDR3 has 17 amino acids. The CDR3 coding sequence is TGTGCCAGCAGTCCGCTGACAGGGATAGGGACTAATGAAAAACTGTTTTTT. It encodes CASSPLTGIGTNEKLFF.

The gene calls are TRBV5-6 and TRBJ2-3; 14 nucleotides line up with TRBD2. The J segment lost 3 bases and the V segment lost 3 bases, leaving 6 bases of the junction unmatched. The V gene's germline CDR1 is SGHDT and CDR2 YYEEEE. The CDR3 contains 17 residues. The CDR3 nucleotides are TGTGCCAGCAGCTCCACGGGACTAGCGGGGGCGACAGATACGCAGTATTTT. Its protein is CASSSTGLAGATDTQYF. The whole variable domain, remainder taken from reference TRBV5-6 and TRBJ2-3, is DAGVTQSPTHLIKTRGQQVTLRCSPKSGHDTVSWYQQALGQGPQFIFQYYEEEERQRGNFPDRFSGHQFPNYSSELNVNALLLGDSALYLCASSSTGLAGATDTQYFGPGTRLTVL.

This clone was recorded a few times. This sequence joins TRBV6-2 or TRBV6-3 and TRBJ1-2, with a possible D match to TRBD1 (6 bases). Per germline, CDR1 MNHEY and CDR2 SVGEGT. The V end was cut by 2 bases, the J end by 5 bases, with 12 bases between. This CDR3 contains 14 residues. CDR3 amino acids: CASSYLGRGYGYTF. The CDR3 DNA follows: TGTGCCAGCAGTTACCTCGGCAGGGGTTATGGCTACACCTTC.

The V call is TRBV6-2 or TRBV6-3, the J call TRBJ1-3; possibly TRBD1 for D (6 bases). The V and J ends lost 6 bases and 2 bases respectively, with 14 bases between them. The germline CDR1 and CDR2 sequences are MNHEY and SVGEGT. This CDR3 has 15 amino acids. The CDR3 DNA sequence: TGTGCCAGCAGCACAGGGATCGTTCCTGGAAACACCATATATTTT. It is translated as CASSTGIVPGNTIYF.

The chain links TRBV19 to TRBJ2-2; D may be TRBD1 or TRBD2 (6 bases each). Germline loops: CDR1 LNHDA, CDR2 SQIVND (reference sequence). The CDR3 extends over 16 amino acids. V lost 3 bases and J lost 4, with 15 bases in between. CDR3 protein: CASSMVWGALTGELFF. CDR3 DNA: TGTGCCAGTAGTATGGTTTGGGGGGCCCTCACCGGGGAGCTGTTTTTT. Complete variable domain (other parts from reference TRBV19 and TRBJ2-2): DGGITQSPKYLFRKEGQNVTLSCEQNLNHDAMYWYRQDPGQGLRLIYYSQIVNDFQKGDIAEGYSVSREKKESFPLTVTSAQKNPTAFYLCASSMVWGALTGELFFGEGSRLTVL.

This chain links TRBV6-5 with TRBJ1-1, with D perhaps matching TRBD1 (6 bases). Germline V CDR1 and CDR2: MNHEY, SVGAGI. V shed 6 bases and J shed 11 bases, with 19 bases lying between them. The CDR3 covers 13 residues. The DNA for the CDR3 is TGTGCCAGCAGCTTCGGGCCTACCGACAGGGCTTTCTTT. It is translated as CASSFGPTDRAFF.

The chain combines TRBV6-5 with TRBJ1-6; D may be TRBD1 (6 bases). The CDR3 is made up of 14 amino acids. Germline V gene data show CDR1 as MNHEY and CDR2 as SVGAGI. Trimming shortened V by 6 bases and J by 6 bases, and 12 bases separated the two germline ends. The CDR3 bases are TGTGCCAGCAGATCGACAGGTTCTAATTCACCCCTCCACTTT. Translated, it gives CASRSTGSNSPLHF.

The rearrangement uses TRBV30 and TRBJ1-3; D is uncertain. Trimming took 3 bases from V and 6 from J, leaving 6 bases between them. The germline V gene has CDR1 GTSNPN and CDR2 SVGIG (reference sequence). The length of the CDR3 is 11 residues. This CDR3 is CAWRAENTIYF. The DNA of the CDR3 is TGTGCCTGGAGGGCTGAAAACACCATATATTTT.

The CDR3 DNA follows: TGTGCCAGCAGCCAAACAGGATCTATCACAGATACGCAGTATTTT. It specifies CASSQTGSITDTQYF. This chain uses TRBV4-2 with TRBJ2-3; D possibly corresponds to TRBD1 (5 bases). Germline CDR1 LGHNA, CDR2 YNFKEQ. This CDR3 is 15 amino acids long. The V gene lost 2 bases and the J gene lost 2 bases, with 11 bases spanning the gap.

Notes on this clone: Other nucleotide sequences in the sample specify the same CDR3. The V call is TRBV6-5, the J call TRBJ2-7; D possibly uses TRBD1 or TRBD2 (6 bases each). V was cut by 0 bases and J by 4 bases, with 13 bases left in between. Germline values: CDR1 MNHEY, CDR2 SVGAGI. The CDR3 runs 15 residues. The chain's CDR3 is CASSYSTGAIYEQYF. The CDR3 nucleotides read TGTGCCAGCAGTTACTCAACGGGGGCAATATACGAGCAGTACTTC.

To note about this clone: Just one base apart from a much larger clone, this may be a read error. Other nucleotide sequences from this sample produce the same CDR3. The chain links TRBV24-1 to TRBJ1-1, with a weak D call TRBD1 (5 bases). Germline-derived CDR1 and CDR2 are KGHDR and SFDVKD. Deletions cut 9 bases from V and 3 bases from J, with 13 bases between. CDR3 length: 13 amino acids. CDR3 coding DNA: TGTGCCACCCGAGACAGAGGGGACACTGAAGCTTTCTTT. Translated, it gives CATRDRGDTEAFF.

V gene TRBV2 combines with J gene TRBJ2-1; 9 nucleotides match TRBD1. With V trimmed by 4 bases and J by 5 bases, 21 bases remained unmatched. Germline V gene data show CDR1 as SNHLY and CDR2 as FYNNEI. The CDR3 covers 20 residues. CDR3 protein: CASSVTGGSLTDDNDNEQFF. In DNA form, the CDR3 reads TGTGCCAGCAGTGTTACAGGGGGCTCCTTGACGGATGACAACGACAATGAGCAGTTCTTC.

A few counts support this clone. V is TRBV6-5 and J is TRBJ1-5; D uncertain. The length of the CDR3 is 15 residues. Looked up from germline, CDR1 is MNHEY and CDR2 is SVGAGI. Trimming pared 4 bases from V and 2 bases from J, leaving 12 bases between. CDR3 amino acids: CASSSLRVGNQPQHF. The CDR3 nucleotides are TGTGCCAGCAGTTCCCTAAGGGTCGGCAATCAGCCCCAGCATTTT.

This clone was counted a single time. The CDR3 nucleotides read TGTGCCACCAGTGATGGCCAGCGAGAGCAGTACTTC. Protein: CATSDGQREQYF. The chain recombines TRBV24-1 with TRBJ2-7, with D unclear. CDR1 and CDR2 (germline): KGHDR, SFDVKD. V was pared by 3 bases and J by 7 bases, with 9 bases between. CDR3 length: 12 residues.

V is TRBV12-3 or TRBV12-4 and J is TRBJ2-3, with D perhaps TRBD1 (5 bases). V dropped 7 bases and J dropped 14 bases, with 16 bases sitting between them. This CDR3 is built from 11 residues. The CDR3 reads CASIRGIEWYF. The CDR3 DNA follows: TGTGCCAGCATTAGGGGAATAGAGTGGTATTTT.

This chain uses TRBV28 with TRBJ2-7; D is possibly TRBD1 or TRBD2 (5 bases each). CDR3 length: 14 amino acids. The V gene lost 6 bases and the J gene lost 4 bases, with 16 bases spanning the gap. Germline loops: CDR1 MDHEN, CDR2 SYDVKM. The CDR3 reads CASSPSGAPYEQYF. CDR3 sequence (DNA): TGTGCCAGCAGCCCCTCCGGGGCCCCATACGAGCAGTACTTC.

The chain recombines TRBV28 with TRBJ2-7, with D possibly being TRBD1 (5 bases). Germline V gene data show CDR1 as MDHEN and CDR2 as SYDVKM. The V end lost 8 bases, the J end lost 1 base, and 15 bases lay between the germline ends. This CDR3 has 14 residues. The CDR3 bases are TGTGCCAGCTCTCGGTATAGGGGATCCTACGAGCAGTACTTC. Translating it yields CASSRYRGSYEQYF. The whole variable domain, remainder taken from reference TRBV28 and TRBJ2-7, is DVKVTQSSRYLVKRTGEKVFLECVQDMDHENMFWYRQDPGLGLRLIYFSYDVKMKEKGDIPEGYSVSREKKERFSLILESASTNQTSMYLCASSRYRGSYEQYFGPGTRLTVT.

This chain uses TRBV6-1 with TRBJ2-1, with 7 bases lining up with TRBD2. Looked up from germline, CDR1 is MNHNS and CDR2 is SASEGT. The CDR3 contains 14 residues. The V segment lost 3 bases and the J segment 7 bases; nucleotides outside the gene matches: 6. CDR3 residues: CASSDHGRWNEQFF. CDR3 nucleotide sequence: TGTGCCAGCAGTGATCACGGGAGGTGGAATGAGCAGTTCTTC.

V and J are TRBV18 and TRBJ2-1; D may be TRBD2 (6 bases). From germline, CDR1 is KGHSH and CDR2 LQKENI. Trimming removed 1 base at V and 5 bases at J, with 9 bases between. This CDR3 spans 14 amino acids. CDR3 nucleotides: TGTGCCAGCTCACCACGCGGGGTACACAATGAGCAGTTCTTC. This gives the protein CASSPRGVHNEQFF. The whole variable domain, filled in from reference TRBV18 and TRBJ2-1, reads NAGVMQNPRHLVRRRGQEARLRCSPMKGHSHVYWYRQLPEEGLKFMVYLQKENIIDESGMPKERFSAEFPKEGPSILRIQQVVRGDSAAYFCASSPRGVHNEQFFGPGTRLTVL.

This chain uses TRBV6-5 with TRBJ1-1; 8 bases agree with TRBD1. The V gene end was trimmed by 4 bases and the J gene end by 4 bases; junction bases not matched to a gene: 2. The CDR3 contains 13 residues. CDR1 and CDR2 (germline): MNHEY, SVGAGI. As DNA, the CDR3 is TGTGCCAGCAGTTGGACAGGGTTCACTGAAGCTTTCTTT. Amino acids: CASSWTGFTEAFF.

The chain employs TRBV6-1 and TRBJ2-7, with D unclear. Trimming pared 2 bases from V and 6 bases from J, leaving 8 bases between. The V gene's germline CDR1 is MNHNS and CDR2 SASEGT. The length of the CDR3 is 12 residues. The CDR3 DNA is TGTGCCAGCAGTGAAAGGATCTCCGAGCAGTACTTC. Encoded protein: CASSERISEQYF.

The chain joins TRBV12-3 or TRBV12-4 to TRBJ1-1; possible D gene TRBD1, 5 bases. The CDR3 runs to 13 residues. Between the trimmed V and J ends, which lost 3 bases and 10 bases, there was a span of 15 bases. CDR3 DNA: TGTGCCAGCAGTTTTTCCAGGGCCGGGGGAGCTTTCTTT. Translating it yields CASSFSRAGGAFF.

This rearrangement joins TRBV30 to TRBJ1-1; D gene unclear. Trimming cost V 2 bases and J 5 bases, with 6 bases left between them. This CDR3 contains 11 residues. Germline-derived CDR1 and CDR2 are GTSNPN and SVGIG (reference sequence). CDR3 residues: CAWSYGTEAFF. CDR3 DNA: TGTGCCTGGAGTTACGGGACTGAAGCTTTCTTT. Full variable domain (outside the CDR3, taken from reference TRBV30 and TRBJ1-1): SQTIHQWPATLVQPVGSPLSLECTVEGTSNPNLYWYRQAAGRGLQLLFYSVGIGQISSEVPQNLSASRPQDRQFILSSKKLLLSDSGFYLCAWSYGTEAFFGQGTRLTVV.

The rearrangement uses TRBV5-1 and TRBJ1-2, with a weak D call TRBD1 (6 bases). With 0 bases removed from V and 6 bases from J, the gap between germline ends came to 15 bases. The CDR3 is made up of 15 amino acids. Germline V gene sequence: CDR1 SGHRS, CDR2 YFSETQ. The CDR3 spells CASSLVGHMGHGYTF. The CDR3 DNA reads as TGCGCCAGCAGCTTGGTGGGACATATGGGGCATGGCTACACCTTC.